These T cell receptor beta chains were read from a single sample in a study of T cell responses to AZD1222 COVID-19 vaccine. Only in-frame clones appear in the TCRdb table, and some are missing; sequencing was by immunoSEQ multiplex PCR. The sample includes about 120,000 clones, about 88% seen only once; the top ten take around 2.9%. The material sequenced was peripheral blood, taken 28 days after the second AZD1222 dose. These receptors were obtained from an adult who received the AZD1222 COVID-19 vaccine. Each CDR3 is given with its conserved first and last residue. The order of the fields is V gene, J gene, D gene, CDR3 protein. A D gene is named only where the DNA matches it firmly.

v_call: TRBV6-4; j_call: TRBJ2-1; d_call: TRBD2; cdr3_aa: CASSDIAGGINEQFF
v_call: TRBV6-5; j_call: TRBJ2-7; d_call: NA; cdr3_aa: CASSLTANYEQYF
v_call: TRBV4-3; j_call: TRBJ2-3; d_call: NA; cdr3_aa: CASSPNHGLGSTDTQYF
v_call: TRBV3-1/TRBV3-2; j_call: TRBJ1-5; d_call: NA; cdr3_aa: CASSQVSAHTQPQHF
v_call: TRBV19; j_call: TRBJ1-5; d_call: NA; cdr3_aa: CASTPWGGKQQPQHF
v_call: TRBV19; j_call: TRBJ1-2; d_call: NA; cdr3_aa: CASSMDGTSGANYGYTF
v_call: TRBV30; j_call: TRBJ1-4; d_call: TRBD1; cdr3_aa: CAWNRDRSEKLFF
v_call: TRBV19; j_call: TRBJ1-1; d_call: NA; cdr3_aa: CASEQGRRNTEAFF
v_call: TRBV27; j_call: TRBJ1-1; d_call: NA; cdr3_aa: CASSLHRTSMNTEAFF
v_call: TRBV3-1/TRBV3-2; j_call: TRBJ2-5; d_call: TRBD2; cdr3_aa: CASSSSGGGQTQYF
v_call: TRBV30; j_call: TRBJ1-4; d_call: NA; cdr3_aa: CAWSLPGATNEKLFF
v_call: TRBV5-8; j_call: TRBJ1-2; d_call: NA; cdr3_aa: CASSRGTGGYGYTF
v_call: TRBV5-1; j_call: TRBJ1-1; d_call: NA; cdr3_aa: CASSPGGRTDTEAFF
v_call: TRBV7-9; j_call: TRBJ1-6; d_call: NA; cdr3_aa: CASSLGDGNSPLHF
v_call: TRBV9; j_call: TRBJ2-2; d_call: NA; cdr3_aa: CASSVGPTGELFF
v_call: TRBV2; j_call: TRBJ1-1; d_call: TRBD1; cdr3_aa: CASRRQGRNTEAFF
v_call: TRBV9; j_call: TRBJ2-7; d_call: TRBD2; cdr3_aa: CASSPNPGQGLAALYEQYF
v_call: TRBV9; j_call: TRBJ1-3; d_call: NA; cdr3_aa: CASSPHTGNTIYF
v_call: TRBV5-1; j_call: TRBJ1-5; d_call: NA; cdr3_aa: CASSLDSGNQPQHF
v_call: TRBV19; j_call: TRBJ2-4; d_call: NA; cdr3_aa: CASSFRDRDQGGIQYF
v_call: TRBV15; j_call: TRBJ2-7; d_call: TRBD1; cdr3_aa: CATSSDRGTFEQYF
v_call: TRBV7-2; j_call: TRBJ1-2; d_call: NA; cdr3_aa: CASSTRTARYGYTF
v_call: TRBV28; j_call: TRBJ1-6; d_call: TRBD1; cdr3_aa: CASGTGNNSPLHF
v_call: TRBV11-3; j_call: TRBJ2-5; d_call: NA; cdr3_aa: CASSFDPRRRETQYF
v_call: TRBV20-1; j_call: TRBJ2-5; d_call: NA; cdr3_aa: CSASRKETQYF
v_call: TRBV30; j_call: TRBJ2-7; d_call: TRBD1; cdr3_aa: CAWSPRDRRTYEQYF
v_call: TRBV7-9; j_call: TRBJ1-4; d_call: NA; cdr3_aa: CAGGRSDGEKLFF
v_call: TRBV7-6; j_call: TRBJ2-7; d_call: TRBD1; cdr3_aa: CASSPGRDRAYEQYF
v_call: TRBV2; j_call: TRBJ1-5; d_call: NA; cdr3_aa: CASSVRGELQPQHF
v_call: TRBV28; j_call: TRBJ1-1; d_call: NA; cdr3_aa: CATWTAANTEAFF
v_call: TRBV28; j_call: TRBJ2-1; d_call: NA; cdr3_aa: CASTRPFDRNYEQFF
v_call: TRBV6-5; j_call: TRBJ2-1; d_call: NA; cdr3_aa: CASRTANYNEQFF
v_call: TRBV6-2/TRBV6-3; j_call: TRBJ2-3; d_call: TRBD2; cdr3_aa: CASSTSGGGTDTQYF
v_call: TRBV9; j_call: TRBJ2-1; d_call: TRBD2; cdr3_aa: CASSTQLAALYNEQFF
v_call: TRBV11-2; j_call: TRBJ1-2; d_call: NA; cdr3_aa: CASSEGGNYGYTF
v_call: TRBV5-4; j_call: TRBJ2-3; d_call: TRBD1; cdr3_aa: CASRIDRAGDTQYF
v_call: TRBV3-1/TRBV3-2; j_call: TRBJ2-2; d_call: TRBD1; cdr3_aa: CASSQRPGTGTGELFF
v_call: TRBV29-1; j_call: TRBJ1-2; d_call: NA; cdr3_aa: CSVEHEPNYGYTF
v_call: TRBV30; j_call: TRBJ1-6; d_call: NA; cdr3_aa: CAWSRDTYNSPLHF
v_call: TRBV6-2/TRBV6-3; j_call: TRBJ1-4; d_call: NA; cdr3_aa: CASSAGTWKSEKLFF